This T cell receptor (beta chain) stems from a study of preoperative IRX-2 immunotherapy in early breast cancer. Treatment defined: preoperative locoregional IRX-2 cytokine immunotherapy. This phase Ib study tested locoregional IRX-2 cytokine immunotherapy given before surgery. The protocol was immunoSEQ multiplex PCR, while the TCRdb copy is restricted to in-frame clones and leaves out a portion. The sample yields 60,000 or so clones, less than 95% seen once. The trim removed 5 bases at V and 4 bases at J, leaving 6 bases unmatched. The CDR3 has 15 amino acids. Germline lookup yields CDR1 MRHNA and CDR2 SNTAGT.

The clonotype comes from a human donor with breast cancer. The rearrangement links TRBV6-4 to TRBJ1-2; TRBD1 agrees at 11 bases. This specimen was acquired from a patient treated with IRX-2 immunotherapy. The CDR3 loop reads CASSLRTGGGYGYTF. In DNA, the CDR3 is TGTGCCAGCAGTCTCCGGACAGGGGGCGGCTATGGCTACACCTTC.